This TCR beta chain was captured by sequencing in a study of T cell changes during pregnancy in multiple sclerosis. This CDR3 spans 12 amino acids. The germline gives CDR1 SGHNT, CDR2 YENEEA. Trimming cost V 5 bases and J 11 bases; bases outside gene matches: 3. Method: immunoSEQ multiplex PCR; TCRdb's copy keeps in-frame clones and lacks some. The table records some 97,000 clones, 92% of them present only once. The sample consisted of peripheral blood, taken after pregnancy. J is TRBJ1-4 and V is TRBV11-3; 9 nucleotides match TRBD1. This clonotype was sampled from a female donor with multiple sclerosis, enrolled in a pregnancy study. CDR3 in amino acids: CASSPGTGKLFF. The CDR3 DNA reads TGTGCCAGCAGCCCGGGGACAGGGAAACTGTTTTTT.